The present T cell receptor beta chain was sequenced within a study of shared clonotypes between healthy human individuals. At the level of the study: The study used three CD4 naive, three CD4 memory, two CD8 naive and one CD8 memory plate per donor.

The method was immunoSEQ multiplex PCR; TCRdb's version includes in-frame clones alone and lacks a portion of them. The sample has under 1,900,000 clones, 98% to 99% seen once. Germline V gives CDR1 LNHDA, CDR2 SQIVND (reference sequence). CDR3 size: 13 residues. Trimming cost V 3 bases and J 7 bases, with 10 bases left between them. The chain uses TRBV19 and TRBJ1-5; D gene unclear. Input material: naive CD4+ T cells sorted from blood. Subset reported: CD45RA+ positively selected. This receptor was identified in a man aged 25 to 40 in good health. In DNA, the CDR3 is TGTGCCAGTAGTATTAGGGAAGAGCAGCCCCAGCATTTT. Translation: CASSIREEQPQHF.